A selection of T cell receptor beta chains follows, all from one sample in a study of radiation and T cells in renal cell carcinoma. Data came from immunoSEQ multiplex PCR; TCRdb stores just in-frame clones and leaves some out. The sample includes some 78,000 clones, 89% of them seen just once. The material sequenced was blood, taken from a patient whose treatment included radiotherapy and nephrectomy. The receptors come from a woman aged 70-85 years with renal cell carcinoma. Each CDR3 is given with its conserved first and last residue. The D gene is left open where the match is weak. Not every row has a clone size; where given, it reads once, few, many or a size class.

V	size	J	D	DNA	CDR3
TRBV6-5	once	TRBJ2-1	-	TGTGCCAGCAACCCCACGGGGGTCAATGAGCAGTTCTTC	CASNPTGVNEQFF
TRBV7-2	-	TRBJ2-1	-	TGTGCCAGCAGCTTAGCGTTGTCGGGGTTCTACAATGAGCAGTTCTTC	CASSLALSGFYNEQFF
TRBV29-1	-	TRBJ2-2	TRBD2	TGCAGCGTTGAATATAGGCTAGCGGGGGTCACCGGGGAGCTGTTTTTT	CSVEYRLAGVTGELFF
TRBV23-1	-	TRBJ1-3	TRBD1	TGCGCCAGCAGGTGCCCTACCGGGACAGCCTCTGGAAACACCATATATTTT	CASRCPTGTASGNTIYF
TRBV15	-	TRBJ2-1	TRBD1	TGTGCCACCAGGTACGGCGGGCAGGGGGCCCATGAGCAGTTCTTC	CATRYGGQGAHEQFF
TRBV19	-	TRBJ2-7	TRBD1	TGTGCCAGTAGCGCCGGGACAGGGGGCTTCTACGAGCAGTACTTC	CASSAGTGGFYEQYF
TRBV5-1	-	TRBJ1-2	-	TGCGCCAGCAGCTTGGAACGCAGTAACTATGGCTACACCTTC	CASSLERSNYGYTF
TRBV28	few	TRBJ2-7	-	TGTGCCAGCAGTCCTGGAAGGGGATACGAGCAGTACTTC	CASSPGRGYEQYF
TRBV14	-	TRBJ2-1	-	TGTGCCAGCAGCCAAGTGGGGCCCTACAATGAGCAGTTCTTC	CASSQVGPYNEQFF
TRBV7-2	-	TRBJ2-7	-	TGTGCCAGCAGCTTAGTATCGGCTTACGAGCAGTACTTC	CASSLVSAYEQYF
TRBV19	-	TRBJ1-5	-	TGTGCCAGTGCAGGGTCCCCGAATCAGCCCCAGCATTTT	CASAGSPNQPQHF
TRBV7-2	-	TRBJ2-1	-	TGTGCCAGCAGCTTAGGCAAGAGCTCCTACAATGAGCAGTTCTTC	CASSLGKSSYNEQFF
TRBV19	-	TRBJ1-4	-	TGTGCCAGTAGTATGTATCGAAACAGGGATGAAAAACTGTTTTTT	CASSMYRNRDEKLFF
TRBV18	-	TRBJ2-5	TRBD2	TGTGCCAGCTCACCCCCTCTAGCGGGGGTCCAAGAGACCCAGTACTTC	CASSPPLAGVQETQYF
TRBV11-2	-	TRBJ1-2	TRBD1	TGTGCCAGCAGGCGGTACCAGGGGGCTAACTATGGCTACACCTTC	CASRRYQGANYGYTF
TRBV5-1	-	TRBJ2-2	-	TGCGCCAGCAGCTTGGCGAGTTGGACCGGGGAGCTGTTTTTT	CASSLASWTGELFF
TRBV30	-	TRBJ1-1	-	TGTGCCTGGAGTGTGATAGGGGGGGGTGAAGCTTTCTTT	CAWSVIGGGEAFF
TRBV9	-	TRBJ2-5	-	TGTGCCAGCAGCGTAGACGGGACGGTTTTAGGAGAGACCCAGTACTTC	CASSVDGTVLGETQYF
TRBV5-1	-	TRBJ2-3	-	TGCGCCAGCAGCCCGTGGACAGGCACAGATACGCAGTATTTT	CASSPWTGTDTQYF
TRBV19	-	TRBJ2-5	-	TGTGCCAGTAGTATACGGGGCTTGGAGACCCAGTACTTC	CASSIRGLETQYF